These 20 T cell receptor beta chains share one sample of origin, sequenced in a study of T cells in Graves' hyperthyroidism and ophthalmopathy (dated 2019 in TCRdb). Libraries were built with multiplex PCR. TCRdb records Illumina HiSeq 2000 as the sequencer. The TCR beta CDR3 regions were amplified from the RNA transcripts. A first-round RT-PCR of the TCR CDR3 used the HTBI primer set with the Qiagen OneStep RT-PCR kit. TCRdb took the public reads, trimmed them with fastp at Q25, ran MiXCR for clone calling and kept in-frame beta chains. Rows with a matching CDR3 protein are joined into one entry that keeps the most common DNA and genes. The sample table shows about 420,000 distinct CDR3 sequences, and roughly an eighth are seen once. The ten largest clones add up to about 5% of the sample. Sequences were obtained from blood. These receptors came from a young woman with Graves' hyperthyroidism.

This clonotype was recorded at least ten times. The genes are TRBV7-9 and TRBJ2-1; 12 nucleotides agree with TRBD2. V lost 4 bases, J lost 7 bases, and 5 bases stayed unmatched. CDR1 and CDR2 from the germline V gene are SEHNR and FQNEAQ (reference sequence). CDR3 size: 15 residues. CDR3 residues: CASSSAGLAGNEQFF. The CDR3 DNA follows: TGTGCCAGCAGCTCCGCGGGACTAGCGGGTAATGAGCAGTTCTTC.

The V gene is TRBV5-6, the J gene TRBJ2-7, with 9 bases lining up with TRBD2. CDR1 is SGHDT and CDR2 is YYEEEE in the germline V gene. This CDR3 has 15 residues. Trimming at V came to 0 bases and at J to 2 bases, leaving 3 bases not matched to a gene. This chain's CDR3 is CASSLGPSGAYEQYF. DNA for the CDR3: TGTGCCAGCAGCTTGGGACCTAGCGGGGCCTACGAGCAGTACTTC.

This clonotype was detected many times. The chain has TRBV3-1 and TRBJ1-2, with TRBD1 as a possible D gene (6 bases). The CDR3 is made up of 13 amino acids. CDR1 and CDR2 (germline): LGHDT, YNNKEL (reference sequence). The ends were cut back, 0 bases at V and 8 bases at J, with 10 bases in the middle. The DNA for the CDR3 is TGTGCCAGCAGCCAAGAAACAGGGTTAGGCTACACCTTC. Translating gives CASSQETGLGYTF.

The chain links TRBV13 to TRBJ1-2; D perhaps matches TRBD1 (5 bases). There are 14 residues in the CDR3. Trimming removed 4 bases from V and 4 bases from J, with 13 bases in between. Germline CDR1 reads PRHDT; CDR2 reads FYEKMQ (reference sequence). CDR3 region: CASSSRGRSYGYTF. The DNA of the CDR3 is TGTGCCAGCAGCTCACGGGGACGGAGCTATGGCTACACCTTC.

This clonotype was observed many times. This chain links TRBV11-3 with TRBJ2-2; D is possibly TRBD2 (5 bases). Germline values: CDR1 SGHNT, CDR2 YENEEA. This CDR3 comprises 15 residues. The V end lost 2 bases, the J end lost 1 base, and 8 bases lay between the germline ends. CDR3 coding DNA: TGTGCCAGCAGCTTATTTGGAGGGAACACCGGGGAGCTGTTTTTT. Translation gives CASSLFGGNTGELFF.

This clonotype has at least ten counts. CDR3 sequence reads: CASSPRSSLNTEAFF. The CDR3 bases are TGTGCCAGCAGCCCTAGATCCTCCTTGAACACTGAAGCTTTCTTT. The rearrangement joins TRBV6-1 to TRBJ1-1, with D unclear. V was shortened by 6 bases and J by 0 bases, with 14 bases between the two germline ends. From germline, CDR1 is MNHNS and CDR2 SASEGT. The CDR3 sequence is 15 residues long.

In DNA, the CDR3 is TGTGCCAGCAGCGGAGGGGGGACAGGGGGTATTGACCTCTCTGGAAACACCATATATTTT. Protein product: CASSGGGTGGIDLSGNTIYF. The gene calls are TRBV9 and TRBJ1-3; 11 bases map to TRBD1. The germline V gene has CDR1 SGDLS and CDR2 YYNGEE. The ends lost 3 bases at V and 0 bases at J; junction bases unmatched: 14. CDR3 length: 20 residues.

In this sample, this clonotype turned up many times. CDR3 in DNA: TGCAGTGCTCTACCTAGAAGCGGGACCTACAATGAGCAGTTCTTC. Amino acid sequence: CSALPRSGTYNEQFF. The chain links TRBV20-1 to TRBJ2-1, with 7 bases matching TRBD2. The V gene's germline CDR1 is DFQATT and CDR2 SNEGSKA (reference sequence). The CDR3 sequence is 15 residues long. V lost 5 bases to trimming and J lost 2 bases; unmatched junction nucleotides: 9.

CDR3 sequence (DNA): TGTGCCAGCAGCTTTACAGGGGCCGCGAACACCGGGGAGCTGTTTTTT. Amino acids: CASSFTGAANTGELFF. The genes are TRBV11-2 and TRBJ2-2, with 7 bases aligning to TRBD1. Germline assignment: CDR1 SGHAT and CDR2 FQNNGV. V was clipped by 3 bases and J by 0 bases; unmatched bases: 4. The CDR3 is 16 amino acids.

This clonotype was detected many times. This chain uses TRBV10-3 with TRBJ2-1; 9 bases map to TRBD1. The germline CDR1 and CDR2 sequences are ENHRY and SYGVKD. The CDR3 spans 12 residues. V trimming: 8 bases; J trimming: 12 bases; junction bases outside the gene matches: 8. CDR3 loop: CAISEQGARQFF. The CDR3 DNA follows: TGTGCCATCTCGGAACAGGGGGCGAGGCAGTTCTTC.

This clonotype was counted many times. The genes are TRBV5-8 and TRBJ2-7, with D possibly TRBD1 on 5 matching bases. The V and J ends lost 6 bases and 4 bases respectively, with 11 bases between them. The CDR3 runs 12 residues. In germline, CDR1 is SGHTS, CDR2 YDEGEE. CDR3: CASTRQGYEQYF. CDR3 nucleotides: TGTGCCAGCACTCGCCAGGGTTACGAGCAGTACTTC. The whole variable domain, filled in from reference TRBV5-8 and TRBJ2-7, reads EAGVTQSPTHLIKTRGQQATLRCSPISGHTSVYWYQQALGLGLQFLLWYDEGEERNRGNFPPRFSGRQFPNYSSELNVNALELEDSALYLCASTRQGYEQYFGPGTRLTVT.

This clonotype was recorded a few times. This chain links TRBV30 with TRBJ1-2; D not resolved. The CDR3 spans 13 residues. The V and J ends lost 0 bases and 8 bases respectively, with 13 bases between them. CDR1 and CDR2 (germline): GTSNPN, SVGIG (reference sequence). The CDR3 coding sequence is TGTGCCTGGAGTGTAATCTCCGCAGAAGGCTACACCTTC. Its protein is CAWSVISAEGYTF.

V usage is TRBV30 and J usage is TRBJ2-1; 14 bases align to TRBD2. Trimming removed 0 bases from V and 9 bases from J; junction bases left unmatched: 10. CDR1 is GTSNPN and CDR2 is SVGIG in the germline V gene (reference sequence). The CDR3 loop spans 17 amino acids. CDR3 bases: TGTGCCTGGAGTGTGGCCCTGACTAGCGGGAGGGCCTTTGAGCAGTTCTTC. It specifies CAWSVALTSGRAFEQFF. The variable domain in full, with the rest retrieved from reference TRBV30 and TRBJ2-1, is SQTIHQWPATLVQPVGSPLSLECTVEGTSNPNLYWYRQAAGRGLQLLFYSVGIGQISSEVPQNLSASRPQDRQFILSSKKLLLSDSGFYLCAWSVALTSGRAFEQFFGPGTRLTVL.

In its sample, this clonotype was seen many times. The CDR3 protein is CASRNYGTGPYNEQFF. DNA for the CDR3: TGTGCCAGCAGGAACTACGGGACAGGCCCCTACAATGAGCAGTTCTTC. This chain joins TRBV6-2 or TRBV6-3 and TRBJ2-1; 8 positions match TRBD1. The germline V gene has CDR1 MNHEY and CDR2 SVGEGT. Trimming cost V 6 bases and J 2 bases; bases outside gene matches: 9. This CDR3 has 16 residues.

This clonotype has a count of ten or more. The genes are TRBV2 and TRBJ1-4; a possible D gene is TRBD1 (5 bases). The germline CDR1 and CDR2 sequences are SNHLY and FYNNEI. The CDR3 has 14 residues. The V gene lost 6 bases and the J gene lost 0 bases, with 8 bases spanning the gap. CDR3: CASRETATNEKLFF. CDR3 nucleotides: TGTGCCAGCAGGGAGACAGCAACTAATGAAAAACTGTTTTTT.

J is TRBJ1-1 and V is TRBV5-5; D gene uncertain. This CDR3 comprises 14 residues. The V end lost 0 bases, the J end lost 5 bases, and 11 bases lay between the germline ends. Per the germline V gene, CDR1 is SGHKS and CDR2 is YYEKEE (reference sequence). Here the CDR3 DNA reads TGTGCCAGCAGCTTGGTACAGCCGGGGACTGAAGCTTTCTTT. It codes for CASSLVQPGTEAFF.

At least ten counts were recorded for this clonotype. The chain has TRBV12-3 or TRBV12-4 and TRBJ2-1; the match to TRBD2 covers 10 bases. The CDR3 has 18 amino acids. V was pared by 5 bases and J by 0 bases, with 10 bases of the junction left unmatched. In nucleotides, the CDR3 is TGTGCCAGCAGTCCCGGGACTAGCGTTACCCTCTCCTACAATGAGCAGTTCTTC. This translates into CASSPGTSVTLSYNEQFF.

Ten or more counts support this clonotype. CDR3 in DNA: TGTGCCAGCAGCTCAACGACAGGGAGATATGGCTACACCTTC. Translated, it gives CASSSTTGRYGYTF. The chain uses TRBV13 and TRBJ1-2, with TRBD1 matching over 7 bases. Germline CDR1 PRHDT, CDR2 FYEKMQ (reference sequence). This CDR3 spans 14 amino acids. V trimming: 4 bases; J trimming: 5 bases; junction bases outside the gene matches: 7.

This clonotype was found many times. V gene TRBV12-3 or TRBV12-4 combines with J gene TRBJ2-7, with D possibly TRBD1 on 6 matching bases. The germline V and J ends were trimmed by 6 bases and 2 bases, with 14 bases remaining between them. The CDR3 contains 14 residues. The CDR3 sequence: CASRLSGDTYEQYF. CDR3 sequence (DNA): TGTGCCAGCAGGTTGTCAGGGGATACCTACGAGCAGTACTTC.

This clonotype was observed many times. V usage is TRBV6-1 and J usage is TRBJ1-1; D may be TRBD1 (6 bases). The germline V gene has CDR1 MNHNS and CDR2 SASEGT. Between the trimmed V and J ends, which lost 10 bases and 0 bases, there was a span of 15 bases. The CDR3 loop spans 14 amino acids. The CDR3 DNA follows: TGTGCCACCGATAAAGGGGGAATGAACACTGAAGCTTTCTTT. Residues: CATDKGGMNTEAFF.